The present entry profiles one T cell receptor beta chain with its context. What it binds is unknown. The ends lost 8 bases at V and 6 bases at J; junction bases unmatched: 7. Germline-derived CDR1 and CDR2 are MNHEY and SVGEGT. The CDR3 contains 13 residues. Via MiXCR, TCRdb re-called the reads, giving one row per CDR3 protein. The table lists approximately 910,000 distinct CDR3 sequences, around 32% of them singletons. The data belong to a study of T cell repertoires in cytomegalovirus infection. Study in general: Public TCR beta signature analysis indicated the presence of both CMV infection and matching HLA type.

General study findings and limits: Ex vivo, HLA-C-restricted CMV-specific TCR beta clonotypes prevailed over the rest of the response. Individuals carrying CMV plus the relevant HLA were identified by cumulative frequency of public TCR beta families.

This material consisted of cultured CD8+ T cells from PBMCs, taken from culture after CMV antigen stimulation. The rearrangement joins TRBV6-2 or TRBV6-3 to TRBJ2-1; 7 bases are shared with TRBD1. The TCR sequence derives from a human donor in good health (CMV status not recorded). Some clones in this sample may be carry-over from other donors' samples. CDR3 bases: TGTGCCAGCCGGGACAGCCTGATCAATGAGCAGTTCTTC. It specifies CASRDSLINEQFF.